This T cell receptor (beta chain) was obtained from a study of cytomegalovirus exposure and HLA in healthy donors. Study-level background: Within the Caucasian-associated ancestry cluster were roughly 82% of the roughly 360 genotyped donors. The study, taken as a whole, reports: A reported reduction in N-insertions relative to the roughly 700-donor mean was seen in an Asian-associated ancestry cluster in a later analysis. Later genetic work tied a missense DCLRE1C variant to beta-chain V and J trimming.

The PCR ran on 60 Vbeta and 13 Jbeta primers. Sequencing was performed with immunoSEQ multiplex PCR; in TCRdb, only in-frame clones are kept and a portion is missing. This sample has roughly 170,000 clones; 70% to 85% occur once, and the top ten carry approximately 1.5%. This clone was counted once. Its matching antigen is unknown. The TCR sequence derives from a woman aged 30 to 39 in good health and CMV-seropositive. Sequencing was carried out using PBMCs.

The CDR3 protein is CASSPPSLYGYTF. The CDR3 DNA follows: TGTGCCAGCAGTCCCCCCTCTCTCTATGGCTACACCTTC. V usage is TRBV28 and J usage is TRBJ1-2, with D hard to call. CDR3 size: 13 residues. Germline loops: CDR1 MDHEN, CDR2 SYDVKM. Trimming left V 5 bases short and J 4 bases short, with 11 bases between.